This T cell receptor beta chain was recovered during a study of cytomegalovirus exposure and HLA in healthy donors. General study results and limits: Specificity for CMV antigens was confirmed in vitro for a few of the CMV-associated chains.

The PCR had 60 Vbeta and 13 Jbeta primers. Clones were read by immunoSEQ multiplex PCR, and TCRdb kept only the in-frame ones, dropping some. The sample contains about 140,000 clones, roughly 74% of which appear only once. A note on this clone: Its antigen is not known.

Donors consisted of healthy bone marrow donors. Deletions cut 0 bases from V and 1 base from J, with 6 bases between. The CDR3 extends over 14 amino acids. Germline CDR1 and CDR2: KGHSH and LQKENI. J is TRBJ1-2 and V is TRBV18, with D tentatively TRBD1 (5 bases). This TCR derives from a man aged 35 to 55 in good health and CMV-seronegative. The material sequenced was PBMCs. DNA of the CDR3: TGTGCCAGCTCACCACCGGGGGGTAACTATGGCTACACCTTC. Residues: CASSPPGGNYGYTF.